This entry features one T cell receptor (beta chain) sequence. Its antigen is unidentified. This sample was included in a study of T cell responses to AZD1222 COVID-19 vaccine. Study conclusions and caveats: At 160-218 and 743-854, vaccine-associated CD4 TCRs were dominant, and they spanned spike.

TCRdb keeps only in-frame clones here, not all; method: immunoSEQ multiplex PCR. The table lists over 110,000 clones, roughly nine tenths of them singletons. Germline assignment: CDR1 MNHNS and CDR2 SASEGT. With 2 bases removed from V and 1 base from J, the gap between germline ends came to 5 bases. The CDR3 covers 14 residues. The sample consisted of peripheral blood, taken 28 days after the second AZD1222 dose. The clonotype comes from an adult who received the AZD1222 COVID-19 vaccine. The genes are TRBV6-1 and TRBJ2-2; the D is unclear. This chain's CDR3 is CASSEWGNTGELFF. The CDR3 nucleotides read TGTGCCAGCAGTGAATGGGGGAACACCGGGGAGCTGTTTTTT.